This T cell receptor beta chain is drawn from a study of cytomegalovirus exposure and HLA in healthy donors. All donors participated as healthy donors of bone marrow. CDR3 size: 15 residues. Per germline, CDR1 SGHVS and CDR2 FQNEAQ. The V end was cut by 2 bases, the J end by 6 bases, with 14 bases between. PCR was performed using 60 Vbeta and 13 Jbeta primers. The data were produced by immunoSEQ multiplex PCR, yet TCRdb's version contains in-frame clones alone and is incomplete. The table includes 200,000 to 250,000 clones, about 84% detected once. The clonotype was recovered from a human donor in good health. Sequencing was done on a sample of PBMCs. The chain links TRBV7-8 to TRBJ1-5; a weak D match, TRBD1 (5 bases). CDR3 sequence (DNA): TGTGCCAGCAGCTTACAAGGGGTTGGGGCTCAGCCCCAGCATTTT. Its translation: CASSLQGVGAQPQHF.